A single sample gave rise to the 17 T cell receptor beta chains below, sequenced in a study of cytomegalovirus exposure and HLA in healthy donors. Use of 60 Vbeta and 13 Jbeta primers characterized the PCR. Method: immunoSEQ multiplex PCR; TCRdb's copy keeps in-frame clones and lacks some. The sample yields under 200,000 clones, 80% to 85% seen once. The sample taken for sequencing was PBMCs. The source is a woman between 18 and 30 years old in good health and CMV-seronegative.

The rearrangement links TRBV11-2 to TRBJ2-5; D is unresolved. V was pared by 0 bases and J by 4 bases, with 9 bases between. This CDR3 contains 14 residues. Per the germline V gene, CDR1 is SGHAT and CDR2 is FQNNGV. The DNA of the CDR3 is TGTGCCAGCAGCTTAGATTTTAGCTTAGAGACCCAGTACTTC. Encoded protein: CASSLDFSLETQYF.

As to this clone: The germline gene is not matched at one end of the junction; a read error may be the cause. This chain uses TRBV7-9 with TRBJ1-2; perhaps TRBD1 as D (6 bases). Germline V gene lookup returns CDR1 SEHNR and CDR2 FQNEAQ (reference sequence). The CDR3 runs to 16 residues. The DNA of the CDR3 is TGTGCCAGCAGGCCAACGGGGGGCCAGGGTTTTGCTGGCCACACCTTC. The encoded protein is CASRPTGGQGFAGHTF.

The rearrangement uses TRBV2 and TRBJ2-1, with D uncertain. The CDR3 is 13 amino acids. Looked up from germline, CDR1 is SNHLY and CDR2 is FYNNEI. Trimming shortened V by 5 bases and J by 6 bases, and 11 bases separated the two germline ends. CDR3 loop: CASSIEVSNEQFF. Written as DNA, the CDR3 is TGTGCCAGCAGTATCGAGGTTAGCAATGAGCAGTTCTTC.

The chain uses TRBV5-1 and TRBJ2-1, with 9 bases fitting TRBD2. The J segment lost 10 bases and the V segment lost 0 bases, leaving 5 bases of the junction unmatched. Germline V gene lookup returns CDR1 SGHRS and CDR2 YFSETQ. This CDR3 is 14 amino acids long. The CDR3 here is CASSLDGSGSEQFF. The CDR3 region has the DNA TGCGCCAGCAGCTTGGATGGTAGCGGGAGCGAGCAGTTCTTC.

In its sample, this clone was seen once. The rearrangement uses TRBV6-1 and TRBJ1-2; D remains ambiguous. CDR1 and CDR2 (germline): MNHNS, SASEGT. V lost 4 bases and J lost 2, with 14 bases in between. The CDR3 contains 15 residues. CDR3 loop: CASSADIVGNYGYTF. CDR3 in DNA: TGTGCCAGCAGTGCAGACATAGTAGGCAACTATGGCTACACCTTC.

This chain connects TRBV2 to TRBJ2-2; 7 nucleotides align to TRBD2. Per germline, CDR1 SNHLY and CDR2 FYNNEI. Losses at the gene ends were 7 bases for V and 3 bases for J; bases not matched to a gene: 8. This CDR3 is built from 15 residues. Here the CDR3 reads CASIEELADTGELFF. The CDR3 DNA reads TGTGCCAGCATAGAGGAGCTAGCGGACACCGGGGAGCTGTTTTTT.

The V call is TRBV13, the J call TRBJ1-5; D is possibly TRBD1 (5 bases). The CDR3 totals 13 residues. Germline V gene sequence: CDR1 PRHDT, CDR2 FYEKMQ (reference sequence). V was pared by 5 bases and J by 5 bases, with 10 bases between. CDR3 DNA: TGTGCCAGCAGCGAAGGGGATCATCAGCCCCAGCATTTT. Translating gives CASSEGDHQPQHF.

This rearrangement joins TRBV28 to TRBJ2-3; 9 nucleotides align to TRBD1. Looked up from germline, CDR1 is MDHEN and CDR2 is SYDVKM. The length of the CDR3 is 12 residues. J gave up 10 bases and V 6 bases, and 5 bases lay outside the gene matches. CDR3 nucleotide sequence: TGTGCCAGCAGGGCCGGGACAGGGCCGCAGTATTTT. Translation: CASRAGTGPQYF.

This clone was recorded only once. The genes are TRBV4-1 and TRBJ2-2, with a possible D match to TRBD2 (6 bases). V lost 4 bases, J lost 1 base, and 16 bases lay in between. CDR3 length equals 17 residues. Germline V gene sequence: CDR1 MGHRA, CDR2 YSYEKL. CDR3 nucleotides: TGCGCCAGCAGCCCAACGGGGCGGGGCAGGAACACCGGGGAGCTGTTTTTT. Amino acids: CASSPTGRGRNTGELFF.

V and J are TRBV27 and TRBJ2-7; D unclear. CDR1 is MNHEY and CDR2 is SMNVEV in the germline V gene (reference sequence). The length of the CDR3 is 13 residues. V lost 3 bases and J 0 bases, leaving 6 bases between the germline ends. CDR3 region: CASSFGASYEQYF. DNA of the CDR3: TGTGCCAGCAGTTTTGGAGCCTCCTACGAGCAGTACTTC.

The CDR3 protein is CASSREGYGYTF. In DNA, the CDR3 is TGTGCCAGCAGCCGGGAAGGCTATGGCTACACCTTC. The chain couples TRBV7-9 to TRBJ1-2; unclear D gene. The germline V and J ends were trimmed by 5 bases and 4 bases, with 8 bases remaining between them. Germline V gene data show CDR1 as SEHNR and CDR2 as FQNEAQ (reference sequence). The CDR3 spans 12 residues.

The gene calls are TRBV9 and TRBJ2-2; tentative D call: TRBD1 (7 bases). Germline V gene data show CDR1 as SGDLS and CDR2 as YYNGEE. V dropped 7 bases and J dropped 1 base, with 11 bases sitting between them. The CDR3 has 14 residues. CDR3 protein: CASRRDRNTGELFF. Written as DNA, the CDR3 is TGTGCCAGCCGGCGGGACAGGAACACCGGGGAGCTGTTTTTT.

CDR3 region: CASSLANYYEQYF. CDR3 nucleotide sequence: TGTGCCAGCAGTTTGGCAAACTACTACGAGCAGTACTTC. The J gene is TRBJ2-7, the V gene TRBV28; D is uncertain. V gave up 3 bases and J gave up 3 bases, with 9 bases separating them. CDR1 and CDR2 (germline): MDHEN, SYDVKM. The CDR3 consists of 13 residues.

The gene calls are TRBV2 and TRBJ2-2, with TRBD2 matching 7 bases. From germline, CDR1 is SNHLY and CDR2 FYNNEI. The CDR3 length is 15 residues. The ends lost 2 bases at V and 3 bases at J; junction bases unmatched: 3. The CDR3 nucleotides are TGTGCCAGCAGTGAAACGGCGGGAGACACCGGGGAGCTGTTTTTT. This sequence encodes CASSETAGDTGELFF.

This sequence joins TRBV5-1 and TRBJ2-1, with TRBD1 matching over 8 bases. This CDR3 region has 15 residues. The V gene's germline CDR1 is SGHRS and CDR2 YFSETQ. Trimming at V came to 0 bases and at J to 8 bases, leaving 7 bases not matched to a gene. DNA for the CDR3: TGCGCCAGCAGCTTGGATGGGACAGGAATGGATGAGCAGTTCTTC. It encodes CASSLDGTGMDEQFF.

The V and J genes are TRBV7-9 and TRBJ2-6; D perhaps matches TRBD1 (5 bases). Germline CDR1 reads SEHNR; CDR2 reads FQNEAQ (reference sequence). V was trimmed by 9 bases and J by 3 bases, leaving 18 bases between them. CDR3 length: 16 residues. The CDR3 region has the DNA TGTGCCAGGTGCTGGGGCCCTCGGTTTGGGGCCAACGTCCTGACTTTC. The encoded protein is CARCWGPRFGANVLTF.

This chain's CDR3 is CASSLDEGWSTEAFF. CDR3 nucleotide sequence: TGCGCCAGCAGCTTGGATGAGGGATGGAGCACTGAAGCTTTCTTT. This chain uses TRBV5-1 with TRBJ1-1; unclear D gene. The germline V gene encodes CDR1 SGHRS and CDR2 YFSETQ. The length of the CDR3 is 15 residues. V dropped 0 bases and J dropped 4 bases, with 13 bases sitting between them.